These T cell receptor beta chains were read from a single sample in a study of T cells after yellow fever vaccination. TCRdb called the 5' RACE reads again in MiXCR, with one record for every CDR3 protein. Here the sample spans approximately 300,000 distinct CDR3 sequences, over 8.5% being singletons. The input for sequencing was CD4+ T cells sorted from PBMCs, taken 45 days after the yellow fever booster vaccination. The receptors here all came from a man between 18 and 29 years old who received the YFV17D yellow fever vaccine. Each CDR3 is given with its conserved first and last residue. Fields, in order: CDR3 length, V gene, clone size, J gene, D gene, CDR3 protein, CDR3 DNA. D genes are given only for firm matches. Clone size is stated in some rows and not others, as once, few, many or a class when expanded.

cdr3_length: 16
v_call: TRBV19
clone_size: few
j_call: TRBJ1-2
d_call: TRBD1
cdr3_aa: CASSLDGGQGLYGYTF
cdr3_nt: TGTGCCAGTAGCCTTGATGGGGGACAGGGGCTCTATGGCTACACCTTC

cdr3_length: 14
v_call: TRBV2
clone_size: few
j_call: TRBJ1-6
d_call: NA
cdr3_aa: CAGTGDSYNSPLHF
cdr3_nt: TGTGCCGGGACCGGGGACTCCTATAATTCACCCCTCCACTTT

cdr3_length: 14
v_call: TRBV2
clone_size: many
j_call: TRBJ2-7
d_call: NA
cdr3_aa: CASSEWFSSYEQYF
cdr3_nt: TGTGCCAGCAGTGAATGGTTTTCTTCCTACGAGCAGTACTTC

cdr3_length: 15
v_call: TRBV27
clone_size: few
j_call: TRBJ1-6
d_call: NA
cdr3_aa: CASSPGITYNSPLHF
cdr3_nt: TGTGCCAGCAGTCCAGGGATCACCTATAATTCACCCCTCCACTTT

cdr3_length: 15
v_call: TRBV5-5
clone_size: many
j_call: TRBJ2-3
d_call: NA
cdr3_aa: CASSFDSLLEDTQYF
cdr3_nt: TGTGCCAGCAGCTTCGACTCCCTTTTGGAAGATACGCAGTATTTT

cdr3_length: 13
v_call: TRBV6-2/TRBV6-3
clone_size: few
j_call: TRBJ1-1
d_call: NA
cdr3_aa: CASNNPVSSEAFF
cdr3_nt: TGTGCCAGCAACAACCCCGTCTCCTCGGAAGCTTTCTTT

cdr3_length: 13
v_call: TRBV12-3/TRBV12-4
clone_size: many
j_call: TRBJ1-2
d_call: NA
cdr3_aa: CASSLGEARAYTF
cdr3_nt: TGTGCCAGCAGTTTAGGAGAGGCCAGAGCCTACACCTTC

cdr3_length: 17
v_call: TRBV6-2/TRBV6-3
clone_size: NA
j_call: TRBJ2-5
d_call: NA
cdr3_aa: CASKAGEYRDIQETQYF
cdr3_nt: TGTGCCAGCAAGGCTGGGGAGTACCGGGACATCCAAGAGACCCAGTACTTC

cdr3_length: 14
v_call: TRBV6-2/TRBV6-3
clone_size: NA
j_call: TRBJ2-5
d_call: NA
cdr3_aa: CASSYAGNQETQYF
cdr3_nt: TGTGCCAGCAGTTACGCAGGGAACCAAGAGACCCAGTACTTC

cdr3_length: 14
v_call: TRBV5-1
clone_size: NA
j_call: TRBJ2-3
d_call: NA
cdr3_aa: CASSLSDFTDTQYF
cdr3_nt: TGCGCCAGCAGCTTGTCAGATTTCACAGATACGCAGTATTTT

cdr3_length: 15
v_call: TRBV3-1
clone_size: many
j_call: TRBJ2-5
d_call: TRBD2
cdr3_aa: CASSQVRGIQETQYF
cdr3_nt: TGTGCCAGCAGCCAAGTGCGGGGGATTCAAGAGACCCAGTACTTC